This T cell receptor beta chain was profiled in a study of CD8+CD57+ T cells in acquired aplastic anemia. The overall study: Isolated CD4+ and CD8+ cells, once sorted, yielded DNA averaging roughly 3.2 ug. Healthy donors yielded some 9.9 million CD4+ cell reads on average.

Genomic DNA was employed as the template in profiling TCR beta VDJ and CDR3. TCRdb ran MiXCR on the reads and lists one entry per CDR3 protein. The sample has about 400,000 distinct CDR3 sequences, 55% to 75% seen once; the top ten hold 3% to 4.5%. Input material: sorted CD4+, CD8+, or CD8+CD57+ T cells (not recorded which) from PBMCs. This TCR was recovered from a human donor in good health, serving as a control.

The CDR3 sequence: CASSLGQVVAETQYF. The CDR3 DNA follows: TGTGCCAGCAGCTTAGGTCAGGTTGTAGCAGAGACCCAGTACTTC. J is TRBJ2-5 and V is TRBV5-6; D gene unclear. The CDR3 is made up of 15 amino acids. V was cut by 2 bases and J by 4 bases, with 15 bases left in between. Germline CDR1 SGHDT, CDR2 YYEEEE. The complete variable domain, with remaining parts taken from reference TRBV5-6 and TRBJ2-5, reads DAGVTQSPTHLIKTRGQQVTLRCSPKSGHDTVSWYQQALGQGPQFIFQYYEEEERQRGNFPDRFSGHQFPNYSSELNVNALLLGDSALYLCASSLGQVVAETQYFGPGTRLLVL.